What follows is one TCR beta chain and its context. There is no known antigen for this receptor. Base qualities are not provided; no much larger clone lies one nucleotide away. Trimming takes 3 bases off V and 1 base off J; junction bases not matched to a gene: 3. From its cysteine to its phenylalanine, the CDR3 spans 14 amino acids. Kept here is only the CDR3 DNA, which spans 42 bases and is read in frame from base 1. The CDR1 and CDR2 encoded by the germline V gene (reference sequence) are SEHNR and FQNEAQ. The library was built by means of the immunoSEQ multiplex PCR assay. For the multiplex PCR, a mixture combining 60 forward primers for TCR Vbeta segments and 13 reverse primers for TCR Jbeta segments was used. Amplification of the CDR3 region of rearranged TCR beta genes was performed with a multiplex PCR assay on genomic DNA. The amplified TCR beta libraries were sequenced on the Illumina HiSeq System as 87-base-pair reads. For the original study's pipeline: A later analysis counted tens of millions of unique TCR beta chains across the 666 repertoires, and 10 million to 12 million of these chains were shared by at least two donors. To remove PCR and sequencing errors, raw reads were error-corrected and collapsed into unique sequences using a nearest-neighbor algorithm that merged closely related sequences. To assign V, D and J gene segments, CDR3 sequences were aligned to IMGT reference sequences. For a sequence to be retained, a match of at least six nucleotides to both a V gene segment and a J gene segment was required. A rearrangement was called productive if the CDR3 had no stop codons and remained in frame with V and J, and every other rearrangement was called non-productive. Following IMGT convention, CDR3 was defined as the stretch from the second conserved V-encoded cysteine to the conserved J-encoded phenylalanine. Sequences without an unambiguous match to a single V gene segment were excluded from the earlier analysis of approximately 560 of the donors. An earlier analysis of approximately 590 of the donors classified V segments as functional when productive rearrangements were above 56.7% and as segregating when the standard deviation between donors was above 5%. A statistical classification framework was built to diagnose cytomegalovirus status from the catalog of TCR beta chain sequences. V and J gene assignment, in a later analysis, came from comparing TCR nucleotide sequences with IMGT/GENE-DB human TR gene sequences. The TCRdist pipeline was used in a later analysis to assign CDR3 sequences and most-parsimonious VDJ recombination scenarios. In a later analysis, each TCR beta chain was defined by its CDR3 amino acid sequence together with its V-gene family, and reads lacking a unique V-gene family were excluded. A later analysis removed 592 highly shared, low-generation-probability nucleotide sequences to deal with suspected cross-contamination and a sequencing artifact. A later analysis calculated a clonal expansion index for each public chain from normalized within-repertoire ranks of inferred template counts. In a later analysis, generation probabilities were computed with a VDJ recombination model fitted to out-of-frame rearrangements, and the resulting probabilities were checked against IGoR. In a later analysis, hypergeometric tests were used to score TCR-TCR, TCR-HLA and TCR-CMV co-occurrence, with a repertoire-size bias correction applied to TCR pairs. A later analysis estimated false discovery rates by permuting HLA or CMV assignments 20 times. In a later analysis, co-occurring TCRs were grouped using DBSCAN, and TCRdist sequence similarity was added for clustering within HLA-allele-positive subsets. Repertoires with fewer than 30,000 or more than 120,000 public chains, plus five repertoires with anomalous nucleotide sharing, were excluded from co-occurrence clustering. TCRdb took this table from immuneACCESS and kept in-frame rearrangements with V and J called. Such tables lack part of the clones; where checked against another copy, unresolved V genes explain under half of the gap, and the rest is unexplained. Clone size and V and J calls were adopted from that table, with D and trimming inferred from the DNA. This sample gives 150,000 to 200,000 clones in total; about four fifths of them show up just once. The ten largest make up about 1.9% of the sample.

The data originate from a study of cytomegalovirus exposure and HLA in healthy donors listed by TCRdb under 2017. Notes on the research overall: According to an earlier analysis of a few hundred of the donors, about 179 million T cells yielded some 120 million unique TCR beta sequences and 250 to 350 Gb of sequence data. Roughly 300 gigabases of sequencing data and 91 million or so unique TCR sequences made up an early release that covered under 750 HLA-typed donors. Of the 350 to 450 genotyped donors, about 80% fell in the genetic ancestry cluster associated with self-reported Caucasian donors. The study was designed to test whether signatures of past pathogen exposure could be identified by cataloging public T cell receptors. The T cell repertoires of 550 to 850 subjects were profiled by immunosequencing and related to cytomegalovirus serostatus. Besides the first cohort of some 670 subjects, a separate validation cohort made up of about 120 different subjects was used. To predict cytomegalovirus infection status, the study combined high-throughput TCR immunosequencing, statistical association of individual TCRs with disease status, and machine learning. A later analysis re-analyzed previously published TCR beta repertoires from roughly 600 donors and added high-resolution HLA genotyping to study TCR occurrence patterns. The later analysis used no new phenotypic data to find candidate immune exposures, relying instead on TCR beta sequences and their occurrence across donors. An earlier analysis of around 580 of the donors used high-throughput TCR beta sequencing to judge whether each TCR beta V gene segment behaved as functional or pseudogenic. Alongside the repertoire data, information on donor age, sex, ethnicity and CMV serostatus was compiled. A later genetic analysis took genome-wide SNP genotypes for about 55% of the roughly 670 donors and used that subset as a discovery cohort. Every repertoire in the discovery cohort had been generated on one and the same sequencing platform. Class I and class II HLA loci were covered by the typing at four-digit resolution. Typing coverage varied by locus: roughly 620-630 donors for A, B, C, DRB1 and DQB1; approximately 500 for DQA1; 600 to 610 for DPA1; roughly 450 for DPB1. Because of strong linkage in the cohort, five DR-DQ haplotypes were treated as single units for association and clustering. Among some 400 genotyped donors of the cohort, an average of around 220,000 unique TCR beta nucleotide sequences was sequenced per donor, of which about 18% were non-productive.

In total, roughly 710 healthy bone marrow donors made up the cohort. At the time of sampling, every cohort member was nominally healthy, though immune exposures that went unrecorded were likely present. The donor tested CMV seronegative and was one of the 352 seronegative cohort members. A peripheral blood sample was collected from each donor, and TCR beta sequencing was performed on peripheral blood mononuclear cells. Genomic DNA was extracted from the blood cell samples with the Qiagen DNeasy Blood Extraction Kit. Beyond this particular receptor, the publication reports: Specific HLA alleles were associated with 16,951 TCR beta sequences at a false discovery rate of 0.05 in a later analysis. Seventeen rarely observed V segments, including chromosome 9 orphons, were excluded from the earlier analysis of a few hundred of the donors because counts were too low. In a later genetic analysis, a missense DCLRE1C variant was associated with V-gene and J-gene trimming of TCR beta chains, and the association was replicated in an independent cohort. Because the 87-base-pair reads could not distinguish some IMGT-functional V segments, including TRBV6-2 and TRBV6-3, those segments were excluded. In a later genetic analysis, fewer N-insertions in productive TCRs were reported among donors in an Asian-associated ancestry cluster than the roughly 700-donor mean. The authors suggested that the approach could potentially be extended to other disease states and immunological phenotypes. The study listed 164 TCR beta chains as associated with cytomegalovirus. A later analysis found that most CMV-associated TCR beta chains appeared HLA-restricted, with HLA associations seemingly driven largely by CMV exposure. A few of the identified cytomegalovirus-associated TCR beta chains were confirmed in vitro to be specific for cytomegalovirus antigens. Presence/absence analyses assumed roughly uniform sequencing depth across donors, an assumption that may not hold. Correlated functional status among segregating V segments might reflect linkage disequilibrium, but an unknown experimental factor could not be ruled out. In a later analysis, TCR association rates were found to vary across HLA loci, with the most associated TCRs seen for DRB1 alleles and the fewest for HLA-C alleles. Cytomegalovirus status was reported to be diagnosed by the classifier with high specificity and sensitivity in both the original and validation cohorts. Broadly in line with IMGT annotations, most TCR beta V segments showed up in productive rearrangements about 87% or about 30% of the time in an earlier analysis of about 500 of the donors. When HLA alleles, especially DR and DQ, strongly co-occurred, attributing TCR associations to individual alleles was difficult. Because HLA typing was unavailable for some donors at each locus, only the typed subset was used in association tests. Compared with equally common non-associated chains, HLA-associated TCR beta chains in a later analysis were more clonally expanded and had lower generation probabilities. A group of highly shared sequence variants was considered likely to be a technical artifact of the sequencing pipeline. A further reported finding was that TCR beta sequences accurately predicted the HLA-A and HLA-B alleles for most subjects in the first cohort. In a later analysis, several top co-occurrence clusters were reported to appear linked to parvovirus B19, influenza, CMV and Epstein-Barr virus. Immune exposure information for the cohort was limited to CMV serostatus. This cohort had only TCR beta chains sequenced, and the lack of alpha or paired-chain data limited which features could be detected. Most TCR sequences were observed very rarely across donors, whereas some public TCRs were present in many individuals.

The TCR comes from a woman aged 25 to 39 in good health and CMV-seronegative. The sequenced material came from PBMCs. The chain couples TRBV7-9 to TRBJ2-7; 7 bases in between match TRBD1. The CDR3: CASSFIRGSYEQYF. The DNA sequence is given as TGTGCCAGCAGCTTCATCAGGGGGTCCTACGAGCAGTACTTC.